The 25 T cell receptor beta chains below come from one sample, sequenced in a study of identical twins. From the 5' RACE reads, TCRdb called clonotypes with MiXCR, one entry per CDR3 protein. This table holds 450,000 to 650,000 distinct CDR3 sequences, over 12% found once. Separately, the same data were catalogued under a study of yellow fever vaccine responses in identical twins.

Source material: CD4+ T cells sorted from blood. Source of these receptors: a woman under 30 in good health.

The CDR3 DNA reads as TGTGCCAGCAGCTTAGTTCCTCTAGCGGCGGATACGCAGTATTTT. Protein sequence: CASSLVPLAADTQYF. V usage is TRBV7-2 and J usage is TRBJ2-3; 7 positions agree with TRBD2. V shed 1 base and J 6 bases; nucleotides not matched to a gene: 7. Germline V lookup: CDR1 SGHTA, CDR2 FQGNSA. The CDR3 is made up of 15 amino acids. The whole variable domain, remainder taken from reference TRBV7-2 and TRBJ2-3, is GAGVSQSPSNKVTEKGKDVELRCDPISGHTALYWYRQSLGQGLEFLIYFQGNSAPDKSGLPSDRFSAERTGGSVSTLTIQRTQQEDSAVYLCASSLVPLAADTQYFGPGTRLTVL.

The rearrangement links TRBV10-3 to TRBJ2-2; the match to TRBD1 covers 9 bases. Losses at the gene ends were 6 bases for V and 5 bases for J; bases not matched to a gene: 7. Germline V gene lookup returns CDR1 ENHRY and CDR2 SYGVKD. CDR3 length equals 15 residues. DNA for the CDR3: TGTGCCATCAGGTGGACAGGGGCTACGACCGGGGAGCTGTTTTTT. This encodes CAIRWTGATTGELFF.

CDR3 DNA sequence: TGTGCCAGCAGCTTAGAGTACCAAGAGACCCAGTACTTC. Translated, it gives CASSLEYQETQYF. The genes are TRBV5-6 and TRBJ2-5; no definite D call. The CDR3 covers 13 residues. The germline gives CDR1 SGHDT, CDR2 YYEEEE. The V gene lost 2 bases and the J gene lost 0 bases, with 5 bases spanning the gap.

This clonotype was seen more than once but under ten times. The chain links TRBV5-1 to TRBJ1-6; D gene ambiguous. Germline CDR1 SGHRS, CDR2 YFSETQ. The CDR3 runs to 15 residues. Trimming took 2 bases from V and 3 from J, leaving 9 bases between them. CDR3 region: CASSFRSDYNSPLHF. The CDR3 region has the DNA TGCGCCAGCAGCTTCCGGAGTGACTATAATTCACCCCTCCACTTT.

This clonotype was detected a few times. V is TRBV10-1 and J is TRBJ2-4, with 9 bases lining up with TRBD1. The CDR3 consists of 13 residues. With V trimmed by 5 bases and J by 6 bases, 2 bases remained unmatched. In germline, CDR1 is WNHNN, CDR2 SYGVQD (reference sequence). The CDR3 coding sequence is TGCGCCAGCAGTAAGGACAGGGGAAACATTCAGTACTTC. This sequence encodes CASSKDRGNIQYF.

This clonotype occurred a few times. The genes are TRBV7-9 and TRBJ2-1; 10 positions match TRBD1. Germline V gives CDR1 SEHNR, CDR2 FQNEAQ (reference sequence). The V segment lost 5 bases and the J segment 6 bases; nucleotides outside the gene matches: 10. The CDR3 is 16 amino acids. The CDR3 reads CASSRSPGQGSNEQFF. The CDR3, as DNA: TGTGCCAGCAGCAGAAGTCCGGGACAGGGGTCCAATGAGCAGTTCTTC.

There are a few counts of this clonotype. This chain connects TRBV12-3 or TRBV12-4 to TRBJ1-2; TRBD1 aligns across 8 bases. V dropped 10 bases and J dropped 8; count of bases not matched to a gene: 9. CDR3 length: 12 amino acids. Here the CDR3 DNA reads TGTGCCATCCGGACAGGGTCGTTAGGCTACACCTTC. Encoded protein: CAIRTGSLGYTF.

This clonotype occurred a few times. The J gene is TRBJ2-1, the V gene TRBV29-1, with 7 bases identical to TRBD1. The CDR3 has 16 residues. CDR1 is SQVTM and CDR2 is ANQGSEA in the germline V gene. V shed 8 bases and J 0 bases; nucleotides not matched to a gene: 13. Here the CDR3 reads CSPMGQKPSSYNEQFF. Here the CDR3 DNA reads TGCAGCCCGATGGGACAGAAACCAAGCTCCTACAATGAGCAGTTCTTC.

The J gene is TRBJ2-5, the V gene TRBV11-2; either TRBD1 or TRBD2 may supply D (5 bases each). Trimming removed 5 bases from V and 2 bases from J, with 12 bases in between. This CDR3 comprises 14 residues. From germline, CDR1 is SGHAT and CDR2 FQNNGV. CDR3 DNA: TGTGCCAGCAGCCCGGGACCGTTTCAAGAGACCCAGTACTTC. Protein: CASSPGPFQETQYF.

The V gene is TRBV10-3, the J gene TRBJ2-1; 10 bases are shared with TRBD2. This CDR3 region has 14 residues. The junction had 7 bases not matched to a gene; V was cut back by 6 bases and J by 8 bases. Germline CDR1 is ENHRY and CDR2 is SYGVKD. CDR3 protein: CAIRAAGGSDEQFF. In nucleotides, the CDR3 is TGTGCCATCAGGGCAGCGGGAGGGTCCGATGAGCAGTTCTTC.

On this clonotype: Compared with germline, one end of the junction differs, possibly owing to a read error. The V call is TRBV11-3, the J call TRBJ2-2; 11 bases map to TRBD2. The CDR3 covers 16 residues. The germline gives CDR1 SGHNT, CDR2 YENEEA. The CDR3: CASSLEGGLAGGELFF. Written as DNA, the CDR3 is TGTGCCAGCAGCCTAGAGGGCGGACTAGCGGGCGGGGAGCTGTTTTTT.

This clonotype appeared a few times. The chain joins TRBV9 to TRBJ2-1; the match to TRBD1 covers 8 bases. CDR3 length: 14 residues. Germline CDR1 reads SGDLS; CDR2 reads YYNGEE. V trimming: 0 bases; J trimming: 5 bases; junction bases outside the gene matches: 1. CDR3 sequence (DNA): TGTGCCAGCAGCGTAGCGGGACAGGACAATGAGCAGTTCTTC. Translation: CASSVAGQDNEQFF.

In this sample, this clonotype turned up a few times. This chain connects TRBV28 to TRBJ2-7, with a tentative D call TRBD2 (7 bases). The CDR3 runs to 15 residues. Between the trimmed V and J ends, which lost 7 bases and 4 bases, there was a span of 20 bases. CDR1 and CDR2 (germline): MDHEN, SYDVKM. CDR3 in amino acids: CASKGGGTGGYEQYV. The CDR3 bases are TGTGCCAGCAAGGGGGGGGGGACTGGAGGTTACGAGCAGTACGTC.

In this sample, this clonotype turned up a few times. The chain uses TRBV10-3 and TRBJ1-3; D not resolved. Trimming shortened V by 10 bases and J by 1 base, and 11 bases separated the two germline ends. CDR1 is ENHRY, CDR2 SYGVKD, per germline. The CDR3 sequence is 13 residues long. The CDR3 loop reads CATKAGSGNTIYF. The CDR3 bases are TGTGCCACCAAGGCGGGATCTGGAAACACCATATATTTT.

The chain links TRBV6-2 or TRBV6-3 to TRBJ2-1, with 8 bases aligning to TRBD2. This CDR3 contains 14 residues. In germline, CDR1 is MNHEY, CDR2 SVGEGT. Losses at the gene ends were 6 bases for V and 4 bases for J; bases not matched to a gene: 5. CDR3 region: CASSREGGYNEQFF. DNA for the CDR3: TGTGCCAGCAGCCGGGAGGGGGGTTACAATGAGCAGTTCTTC.

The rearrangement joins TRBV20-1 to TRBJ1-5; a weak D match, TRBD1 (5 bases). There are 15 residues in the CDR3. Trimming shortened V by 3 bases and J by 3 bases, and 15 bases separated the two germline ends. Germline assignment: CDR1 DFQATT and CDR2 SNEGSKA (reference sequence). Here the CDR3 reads CSASGVTGPNQPQHF. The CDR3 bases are TGCAGTGCTAGTGGGGTGACGGGGCCCAATCAGCCCCAGCATTTT.

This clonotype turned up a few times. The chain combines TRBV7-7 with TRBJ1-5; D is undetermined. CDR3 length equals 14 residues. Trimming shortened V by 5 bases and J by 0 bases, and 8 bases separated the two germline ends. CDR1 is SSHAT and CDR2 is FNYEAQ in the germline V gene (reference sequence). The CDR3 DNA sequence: TGTGCCAGCAGCGGGGTGGATAGCAATCAGCCCCAGCATTTT. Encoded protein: CASSGVDSNQPQHF.

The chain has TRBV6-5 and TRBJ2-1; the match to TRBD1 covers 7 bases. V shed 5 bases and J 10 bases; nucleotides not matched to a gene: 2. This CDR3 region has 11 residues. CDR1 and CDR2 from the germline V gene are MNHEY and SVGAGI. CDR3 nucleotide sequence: TGTGCCAGCAGTACAGGGGTAGAGCAGTTCTTC. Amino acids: CASSTGVEQFF.

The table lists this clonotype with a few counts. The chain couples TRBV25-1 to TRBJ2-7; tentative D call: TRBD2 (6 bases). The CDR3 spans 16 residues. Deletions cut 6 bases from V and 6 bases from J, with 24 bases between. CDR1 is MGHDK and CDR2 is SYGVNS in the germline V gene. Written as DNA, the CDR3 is TGTGCCAGCAGCGCTTTTGGGGGAGGTTCTCTCTCCGAGCAGTACTTC. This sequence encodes CASSAFGGGSLSEQYF.

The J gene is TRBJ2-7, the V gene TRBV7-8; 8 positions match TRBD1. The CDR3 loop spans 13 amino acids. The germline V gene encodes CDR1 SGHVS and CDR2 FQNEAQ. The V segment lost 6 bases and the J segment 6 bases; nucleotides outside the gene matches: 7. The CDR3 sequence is CASSSGGSAEQYV. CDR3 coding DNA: TGTGCCAGCAGTTCAGGGGGCAGCGCCGAGCAGTACGTC.

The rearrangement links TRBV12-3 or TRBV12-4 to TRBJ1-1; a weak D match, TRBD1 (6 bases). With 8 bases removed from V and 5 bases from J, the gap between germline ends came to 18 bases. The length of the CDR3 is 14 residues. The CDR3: CASGSHRDWTEAFF. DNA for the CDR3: TGTGCCAGCGGTTCCCACAGGGATTGGACTGAAGCTTTCTTT.

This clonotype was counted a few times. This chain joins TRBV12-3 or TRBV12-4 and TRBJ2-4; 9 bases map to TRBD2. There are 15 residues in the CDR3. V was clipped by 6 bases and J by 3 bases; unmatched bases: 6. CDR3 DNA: TGTGCCAGCAGGGACCAGCGGGAGGTCAAAAACATTCAGTACTTC. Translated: CASRDQREVKNIQYF.

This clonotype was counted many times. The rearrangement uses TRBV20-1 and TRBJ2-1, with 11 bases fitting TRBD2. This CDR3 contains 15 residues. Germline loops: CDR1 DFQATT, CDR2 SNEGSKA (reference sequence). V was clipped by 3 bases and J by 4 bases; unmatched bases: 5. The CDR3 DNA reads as TGCAGTGCTAGGGGTACTAGCGGGGGTTACAATGAGCAGTTCTTC. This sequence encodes CSARGTSGGYNEQFF.

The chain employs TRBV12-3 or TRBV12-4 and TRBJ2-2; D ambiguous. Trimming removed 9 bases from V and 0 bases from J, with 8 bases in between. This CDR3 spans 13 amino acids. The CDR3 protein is CASKQTNTGELFF. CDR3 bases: TGTGCCAGTAAACAAACGAACACCGGGGAGCTGTTTTTT.

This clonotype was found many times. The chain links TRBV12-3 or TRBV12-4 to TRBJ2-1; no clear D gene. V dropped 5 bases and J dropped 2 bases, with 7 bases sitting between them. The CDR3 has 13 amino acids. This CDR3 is CASSPRPYNEQFF. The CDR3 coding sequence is TGTGCCAGCAGTCCCAGACCCTACAATGAGCAGTTCTTC.